The subject of this entry is one T cell receptor beta chain. This CDR3 is built from 19 residues. The data are from a study of T cell responses to AZD1222 COVID-19 vaccine. Repertoires were generated with immunoSEQ multiplex PCR, while TCRdb's copy carries only in-frame clones and drops some. The table includes roughly 83,000 clones, 86% detected once. The V call is TRBV21-1, the J call TRBJ2-5. TRBV21-1 is reported as a pseudogene. Sequenced material: peripheral blood, taken on day 0 of AZD1222 vaccination. This TCR came from an adult in good health. The CDR3 sequence is CASSKRAGSFNRSQETQYF. The CDR3 nucleotides are TGTGCCAGCAGCAAACGGGCAGGTTCTTTCAACCGATCTCAAGAGACCCAGTACTTC.